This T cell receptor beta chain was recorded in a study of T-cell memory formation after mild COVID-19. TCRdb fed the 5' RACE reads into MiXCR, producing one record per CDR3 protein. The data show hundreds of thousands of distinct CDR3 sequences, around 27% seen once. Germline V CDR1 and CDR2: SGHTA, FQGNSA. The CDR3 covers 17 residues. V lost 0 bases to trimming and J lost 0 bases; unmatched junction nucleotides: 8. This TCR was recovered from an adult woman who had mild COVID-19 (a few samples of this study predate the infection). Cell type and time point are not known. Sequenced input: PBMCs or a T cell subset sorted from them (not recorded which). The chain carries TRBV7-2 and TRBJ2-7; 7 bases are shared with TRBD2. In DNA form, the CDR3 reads TGTGCCAGCAGCTTAGCTTCCCTCGGCGGGAGCTCCTACGAGCAGTACTTC. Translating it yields CASSLASLGGSSYEQYF.